The 29 T cell receptor beta chains in this list originate from one sample, sequenced in a study of regulatory T cells in long-lasting Graves disease. Time point described: newly diagnosed GD, antithyroid drugs for less than 3 months. The TCR library was made from RNA that had been extracted from PBMCs in TRIzol. Investigators prepared the TCR beta libraries by applying iRepertoire HTBI primers and Arm-PCR of CDR3 regions. TCRdb used MiXCR to reprocess the multiplex PCR reads, holding one entry per CDR3 protein. The table shows 550,000 to 650,000 distinct CDR3 sequences, with about 16% occurring only once. The data were also submitted as part of a second study, on T cells in Graves' hyperthyroidism and ophthalmopathy.

Sequenced material: peripheral blood mononuclear cells (PBMCs), taken at new diagnosis, from a patient treated with antithyroid drugs. All receptors derive from a man younger than 30 with Graves disease.

This clonotype has ten or more counts. The J gene is TRBJ2-1, the V gene TRBV9; TRBD2 matches 8 bases. CDR3 size: 16 residues. V lost 0 bases to trimming and J lost 7 bases; unmatched junction nucleotides: 9. Per germline, CDR1 SGDLS and CDR2 YYNGEE. CDR3 DNA: TGTGCCAGCAGCGTAGGGGTGCGGGAGGTGCGGAATGAGCAGTTCTTC. Residues: CASSVGVREVRNEQFF.

V is TRBV30 and J is TRBJ2-7; weak D call: TRBD2 (5 bases). The CDR3 runs to 12 residues. Germline CDR1 and CDR2: GTSNPN and SVGIG (reference sequence). V was pared by 5 bases and J by 2 bases, with 10 bases between. This CDR3 is CAWGGGPYEQYF. The CDR3 region has the DNA TGTGCCTGGGGCGGAGGCCCCTACGAGCAGTACTTC.

There are a few counts of this clonotype. This sequence joins TRBV28 and TRBJ1-5; 12 nucleotides agree with TRBD1. Germline CDR1 and CDR2: MDHEN and SYDVKM. This CDR3 is built from 19 residues. With 3 bases clipped from V and 2 bases from J, the junction kept 11 bases outside the gene matches. The CDR3 loop is CASSFRGQGAFGRNQPQHF. In DNA form, the CDR3 reads TGTGCCAGCAGTTTTCGGGGACAGGGGGCCTTTGGTCGCAATCAGCCCCAGCATTTT.

About this clonotype: This may stem from a read error, because a much larger clone lies one nucleotide away. The rearrangement uses TRBV6-1 and TRBJ1-5; no clear D gene. Per the germline V gene, CDR1 is MNHNS and CDR2 is SASEGT. This CDR3 has 14 residues. V was trimmed by 3 bases and J by 1 base, leaving 7 bases between them. DNA for the CDR3: TGTGCCAGCAGTGACGGGTCGAGCAATCAGCCCCAGCATTTT. Protein: CASSDGSSNQPQHF.

A word on this clonotype: The junction departs from germline at one end; a sequencing error may be responsible. The gene calls are TRBV7-8 and TRBJ1-5; D not resolved. Germline V gene lookup returns CDR1 SGHVS and CDR2 FQNEAQ. The CDR3 consists of 16 residues. CDR3 DNA: TGTGCCAGCAGCTTAGTAACTTCCTCTAGCAATCAGCCCCAGCACTTT. Its protein is CASSLVTSSSNQPQHF. The variable domain in full, with the rest retrieved from reference TRBV7-8 and TRBJ1-5, is GAGVSQSPRYKVAKRGQDVALRCDPISGHVSLFWYQQALGQGPEFLTYFQNEAQLDKSGLPSDRFFAERPEGSVSTLKIQRTQQEDSAVYLCASSLVTSSSNQPQHFGDGTRLSIL.

This clonotype was seen only a few times. This chain connects TRBV6-1 to TRBJ1-2, with 8 bases matching TRBD1. Trimming took 4 bases from V and 6 from J; bases not matched to a gene: 13. This CDR3 is built from 16 residues. The V gene's germline CDR1 is MNHNS and CDR2 SASEGT. CDR3 nucleotide sequence: TGTGCCAGCAGTGGGGGGACAGGAACGAAACCCCATGGCTACACCTTC. Protein: CASSGGTGTKPHGYTF.

The chain is built from TRBV5-1 and TRBJ2-7, with 8 bases identical to TRBD2. Per the germline V gene, CDR1 is SGHRS and CDR2 is YFSETQ. CDR3 size: 18 residues. With V trimmed by 0 bases and J by 2 bases, 13 bases remained unmatched. The CDR3 region has the DNA TGCGCCAGCAGCTTGGTCCCAGGTTGGACTAGCAGGACCTACGAGCAGTACTTC. Protein sequence: CASSLVPGWTSRTYEQYF.

There are a few counts of this clonotype. A single base separates this from a much larger clone, so it may be a read error. V usage is TRBV18 and J usage is TRBJ1-5; D gene unclear. V dropped 2 bases and J dropped 4 bases, with 9 bases sitting between them. The CDR3 has 14 amino acids. Germline-derived CDR1 and CDR2 are KGHSH and LQKENI. In DNA form, the CDR3 reads TGTGCCAGCTCACCAAGGACGGATAATCAGCCCCAGCATTTT. It encodes CASSPRTDNQPQHF.

This sequence joins TRBV3-1 and TRBJ2-7; D uncertain. The germline V gene has CDR1 LGHDT and CDR2 YNNKEL (reference sequence). The CDR3 runs to 14 residues. Trimming left V 6 bases short and J 2 bases short, with 14 bases between. CDR3 protein: CASSPAGHAYEQYF. The CDR3 region has the DNA TGTGCCAGCAGTCCCGCCGGGCATGCCTACGAGCAGTACTTC.

This clonotype was detected a few times. The chain has TRBV29-1 and TRBJ2-1, with a weak D call TRBD1 (6 bases). Germline lookup yields CDR1 SQVTM and CDR2 ANQGSEA. V was trimmed by 4 bases and J by 2 bases, leaving 12 bases between them. This CDR3 region has 14 residues. The CDR3 DNA is TGCAGCGTTGTAATGCCAGGGGCCTACAATGAGCAGTTCTTC. Its translation: CSVVMPGAYNEQFF.

V usage is TRBV7-6 and J usage is TRBJ1-2; no reliable D call. Germline V CDR1 and CDR2: SGHVS, FNYEAQ. This CDR3 is built from 13 residues. The V end was cut by 5 bases, the J end by 2 bases, with 9 bases between. The CDR3 region is CASSPDLNYGYTF. The DNA of the CDR3 is TGTGCCAGCAGCCCGGACTTGAACTATGGCTACACCTTC. Full variable domain (missing parts from reference TRBV7-6 and TRBJ1-2): GAGVSQSPRYKVTKRGQDVALRCDPISGHVSLYWYRQALGQGPEFLTYFNYEAQQDKSGLPNDRFSAERPEGSISTLTIQRTEQRDSAMYRCASSPDLNYGYTFGSGTRLTVV.

This clonotype was seen repeatedly, ten times or more. This chain connects TRBV19 to TRBJ2-7; no clear D gene. The germline V gene encodes CDR1 LNHDA and CDR2 SQIVND (reference sequence). Trimming removed 5 bases at V and 2 bases at J, with 13 bases between. CDR3 size: 14 residues. As DNA, the CDR3 is TGTGCCAGTAGTCCGCGGACGGAAACCTACGAGCAGTACTTC. Translated, it gives CASSPRTETYEQYF. Using reference TRBV19 and TRBJ2-7 for the parts outside the CDR3, the full variable domain is DGGITQSPKYLFRKEGQNVTLSCEQNLNHDAMYWYRQDPGQGLRLIYYSQIVNDFQKGDIAEGYSVSREKKESFPLTVTSAQKNPTAFYLCASSPRTETYEQYFGPGTRLTVT.

This rearrangement joins TRBV20-1 to TRBJ2-3; D remains unclear. Gene TRBJ2-5 matches the end of the DNA better, so the J call may be wrong. Germline CDR1 reads DFQATT; CDR2 reads SNEGSKA (reference sequence). This CDR3 region has 12 residues. CDR3 sequence reads: CSATIAGETQYF. Here the CDR3 DNA reads TGCAGTGCCACAATAGCCGGGGAGACCCAGTACTTC.

This clonotype turned up a few times. The rearrangement uses TRBV5-1 and TRBJ2-3, with 8 nucleotides matching TRBD2. CDR3 length equals 16 residues. J lost 1 base, V lost 2 bases, and 6 bases had no gene match. Germline CDR1 and CDR2: SGHRS and YFSETQ. CDR3 loop: CASSFGLAGRTDTQYF. The CDR3 coding sequence is TGCGCCAGCAGCTTCGGTCTAGCGGGTCGCACAGATACGCAGTATTTT.

The chain carries TRBV20-1 and TRBJ2-1; 8 nucleotides agree with TRBD2. Unmatched junction bases numbered 9, after V lost 1 base and J lost 4 bases. The CDR3 contains 16 residues. Germline V lookup: CDR1 DFQATT, CDR2 SNEGSKA (reference sequence). CDR3 amino acids: CSARGGSGRMYNEQFF. The CDR3 nucleotides read TGCAGTGCTAGAGGTGGGAGCGGGAGAATGTACAATGAGCAGTTCTTC.

This chain uses TRBV30 with TRBJ2-7; the match to TRBD1 covers 9 bases. The CDR3 consists of 15 residues. CDR1 is GTSNPN, CDR2 SVGIG, per germline (reference sequence). J gave up 3 bases and V 3 bases, and 9 bases lay outside the gene matches. As DNA, the CDR3 is TGTGCCTGGAGCGACCCATACAGGGGGCACTACGAGCAGTACTTC. Its protein product is CAWSDPYRGHYEQYF.

This clonotype was counted at least ten times. The chain carries TRBV7-9 and TRBJ2-5; the match to TRBD2 covers 12 bases. Per the germline V gene, CDR1 is SEHNR and CDR2 is FQNEAQ (reference sequence). V lost 4 bases to trimming and J lost 4 bases; unmatched junction nucleotides: 4. The CDR3 is 15 amino acids. As DNA, the CDR3 is TGTGCCAGCAGCTCAAGACTAGCGGGAGTAGAGACCCAGTACTTC. Amino acids: CASSSRLAGVETQYF. Full variable domain (rest looked up from reference TRBV7-9 and TRBJ2-5): DTGVSQNPRHKITKRGQNVTFRCDPISEHNRLYWYRQTLGQGPEFLTYFQNEAQLEKSRLLSDRFSAERPKGSFSTLEIQRTEQGDSAMYLCASSSRLAGVETQYFGPGTRLLVL.

This clonotype appeared many times. The chain couples TRBV28 to TRBJ2-3, with 9 bases matching TRBD2. The CDR3 totals 16 residues. Germline assignment: CDR1 MDHEN and CDR2 SYDVKM. V was clipped by 11 bases and J by 1 base; unmatched bases: 13. DNA of the CDR3: TGTGCCGGTTTGGCGCAGCGGGAGGAGGGCACAGATACGCAGTATTTT. Its translation: CAGLAQREEGTDTQYF. Based on the CDR3 plus reference TRBV28 and TRBJ2-3, the full variable domain is DVKVTQSSRYLVKRTGEKVFLECVQDMDHENMFWYRQDPGLGLRLIYFSYDVKMKEKGDIPEGYSVSREKKERFSLILESASTNQTSMYLCAGLAQREEGTDTQYFGPGTRLTVL.

V and J are TRBV30 and TRBJ2-3; D call uncertain. This CDR3 comprises 12 residues. Germline V gene data show CDR1 as GTSNPN and CDR2 as SVGIG (reference sequence). Trimming pared 5 bases from V and 6 bases from J, leaving 12 bases between. This CDR3 is CAWGPLGDTQYF. Written as DNA, the CDR3 is TGTGCCTGGGGGCCCTTGGGGGATACGCAGTATTTT.

This clonotype has more than one count but fewer than ten. The chain carries TRBV6-1 and TRBJ2-2; D gene unclear. Germline V gene data show CDR1 as MNHNS and CDR2 as SASEGT. The CDR3 contains 14 residues. V was cut by 4 bases and J by 4 bases, with 10 bases left in between. The CDR3 loop is CASSVVGFTGELFF. Here the CDR3 DNA reads TGTGCCAGCAGTGTTGTAGGGTTCACCGGGGAGCTGTTTTTT.

This clonotype was seen at least ten times. The V gene is TRBV11-2, the J gene TRBJ1-5, with unresolved D. CDR1 SGHAT and CDR2 FQNNGV come from the germline V gene. This CDR3 contains 13 residues. Trimming took off 6 bases at V and 0 bases at J, with 6 bases between the two ends. This CDR3 reads CASSRGSNQPQHF. CDR3 coding DNA: TGTGCCAGCAGTCGGGGTAGCAATCAGCCCCAGCATTTT. Combining the CDR3 with reference TRBV11-2 and TRBJ1-5 gives the whole variable domain EAGVAQSPRYKIIEKRQSVAFWCNPISGHATLYWYQQILGQGPKLLIQFQNNGVVDDSQLPKDRFSAERLKGVDSTLKIQPAKLEDSAVYLCASSRGSNQPQHFGDGTRLSIL.

As for this clonotype: A single base separates this from a much larger clone, so it may be a read error. The V and J genes are TRBV7-2 and TRBJ2-7; 8 bases are a match to TRBD1. Trimming took 5 bases from V and 6 from J; bases not matched to a gene: 12. This CDR3 has 15 amino acids. Per the germline V gene, CDR1 is SGHTA and CDR2 is FQGNSA. In nucleotides, the CDR3 is TGTGCCAGCAGCGCTCGGGACAGGTTAGCCTGCGAGCAGTACTTC. Translating gives CASSARDRLACEQYF.

This clonotype showed up many times. The genes are TRBV6-2 or TRBV6-3 and TRBJ1-1, with TRBD1 matching over 7 bases. V dropped 6 bases and J dropped 7; count of bases not matched to a gene: 8. The CDR3 is 13 residues long. Germline V CDR1 and CDR2: MNHEY, SVGEGT. The CDR3 bases are TGTGCCAGCAGCCCGGGCGGGGACAGTGAAGCTTTCTTT. It specifies CASSPGGDSEAFF.

The J gene is TRBJ1-1, the V gene TRBV12-5; 12 bases are a match to TRBD1. The CDR3 runs to 18 residues. With V trimmed by 1 base and J by 3 bases, 9 bases remained unmatched. Per germline, CDR1 LGHNT and CDR2 FRNRAP. CDR3: CASGLGTPGQGAYTEAFF. The CDR3, as DNA: TGTGCTAGTGGTTTGGGAACTCCGGGACAGGGGGCGTACACTGAAGCTTTCTTT.

This clonotype was detected ten times or more. V gene TRBV12-3 or TRBV12-4 combines with J gene TRBJ2-3, with D tentatively TRBD2 (5 bases). The CDR3 contains 14 residues. Between the trimmed V and J ends, which lost 5 bases and 4 bases, there was a span of 13 bases. In DNA, the CDR3 is TGTGCCAGCAGTGTGGGAGATCTGGCAGATACGCAGTATTTT. It is translated as CASSVGDLADTQYF.

This clonotype occurred a few times. The chain couples TRBV19 to TRBJ1-5; 8 nucleotides align to TRBD1. V lost 0 bases and J lost 3; bases outside the gene matches: 7. In germline, CDR1 is LNHDA, CDR2 SQIVND (reference sequence). CDR3 length: 17 residues. The CDR3 coding sequence is TGTGCCAGTAGTATAGATAGACAGGGGAGCCTCAATCAGCCCCAGCATTTT. This sequence encodes CASSIDRQGSLNQPQHF.

This clonotype came up many times. The genes are TRBV12-3 or TRBV12-4 and TRBJ1-5; possible D gene TRBD1, 6 bases. This CDR3 is built from 13 residues. The germline V and J ends were trimmed by 1 base and 7 bases, with 8 bases remaining between them. CDR3: CASSLGGQQPQHF. Written as DNA, the CDR3 is TGTGCCAGCAGTTTAGGGGGACAACAGCCCCAGCATTTT.

This clonotype was observed many times. V and J are TRBV2 and TRBJ2-1, with 7 nucleotides matching TRBD1. The V and J ends lost 6 bases and 7 bases, in that order; junction bases with no gene match: 6. This CDR3 spans 13 amino acids. CDR1 is SNHLY and CDR2 is FYNNEI in the germline V gene. The DNA for the CDR3 is TGTGCCAGCAGGGGGACAGTTGGAAATGAGCAGTTCTTC. Translating it yields CASRGTVGNEQFF.

This clonotype came up many times. This chain uses TRBV2 with TRBJ1-1; D gene uncertain. The length of the CDR3 is 14 residues. The V gene lost 10 bases and the J gene lost 1 base, with 16 bases spanning the gap. The germline V gene encodes CDR1 SNHLY and CDR2 FYNNEI. In DNA form, the CDR3 reads TGTGCCACCGTCGTCGTGCTCCAGAACACTGAAGCTTTCTTT. Its translation is CATVVVLQNTEAFF.